The 3 T cell receptor beta chains below come from one sample, sequenced in a study of cytomegalovirus exposure and HLA in healthy donors. Sequencing used immunoSEQ multiplex PCR; TCRdb keeps in-frame clones, though not all of them. The repertoire holds about 140,000 clones, with about 83% as singletons. Sequencing was done on a sample of PBMCs. Source of these receptors: a woman aged 25-40 years in good health and CMV-seronegative.

The gene calls are TRBV9 and TRBJ2-1, with TRBD2 identical over 14 bases. After removal of 5 bases from V and 1 base from J, the junction contained 8 bases not matched to a gene. The CDR3 totals 18 residues. Germline V gene lookup returns CDR1 SGDLS and CDR2 YYNGEE. The CDR3 DNA reads TGTGCCAGCAGTAGAAGCGGGACTAGCGGGGGTTCCTACAATGAGCAGTTCTTC. Translation: CASSRSGTSGGSYNEQFF.

This rearrangement joins TRBV7-9 to TRBJ1-2, with D perhaps matching TRBD1 (5 bases). The CDR3 has 16 residues. Germline V CDR1 and CDR2: SEHNR, FQNEAQ (reference sequence). Trimming cost V 2 bases and J 5 bases, with 18 bases left between them. The CDR3 here is CASSLISLTGEYGYTF. The CDR3 coding sequence is TGTGCCAGCAGCTTAATATCCCTTACAGGTGAGTATGGCTACACCTTC.

The genes are TRBV6-6 and TRBJ1-2, with D possibly TRBD1 on 5 matching bases. V lost 0 bases and J lost 2, with 13 bases in between. The CDR3 covers 16 residues. Germline CDR1 reads MNHNY; CDR2 reads SVGAGI (reference sequence). CDR3 sequence (DNA): TGTGCCAGCAGTTACTCAGGGGCGACGGAAAACTATGGCTACACCTTC. This sequence encodes CASSYSGATENYGYTF.